This T cell receptor beta chain appears in the sequencing data of a study of regulatory T cells in long-lasting Graves disease (dated by TCRdb to 2020 to 2023). As for the study more broadly: Patients with newly diagnosed Graves' disease had been on antithyroid drugs for under 3 months. The study was conducted in China and was registered as a clinical trial. This study used TCR sequencing and RNA sequencing of peripheral blood to compare persistent Graves' disease patients against newly diagnosed Graves' disease patients. TCR sequencing covered some 13 persistent and roughly 20 newly diagnosed Graves' disease patients, about 35 samples in total.

This specimen's time point label, per the study, means: newly diagnosed GD, antithyroid drugs for less than 3 months. RNA was extracted from PBMCs in TRIzol for both TCR sequencing and RNA sequencing. Graves' disease was diagnosed according to American Thyroid Association guidelines. Recruitment of patients was carried out at an endocrinology department in Xi'an, China. Each patient gave approximately 10 milliliters of peripheral blood, collected in an EDTA anticoagulant tube. Ficoll Paque Plus density gradient separation was used to isolate PBMCs, and no further T cell sorting was performed. An Agilent 2100 Bioanalyzer and agarose gel were used to check RNA quality, while a NanoDrop 2000 measured RNA concentration. What the study reported, not specific to this receptor: The authors noted that the small sample size was a limitation that may lower accuracy. Sequencing and analysis were restricted to the TCR beta chain. Lower TCR Shannon entropy and fewer highly expanded clones were observed in persistent Graves' disease patients than in newly diagnosed patients, which suggested clonal expansion. A larger number of public clonotypes was shared among persistent patients (more than 2,500) than among newly diagnosed patients (about 990). Because the primary lesion, thyroid tissue, could not be accessed, the study looked at peripheral blood alone.

This clonotype came up many times. Its binding antigen is unknown. Base-call qualities are not available, and no considerably larger clone is one nucleotide away. Libraries were prepared through multiplex PCR. TCRdb shows the sequencer as Illumina HiSeq 4000. To build TCR beta libraries, CDR3 regions were amplified by Arm-PCR using iRepertoire HTBI primers. Before sequencing, the PCR products underwent gel purification. The original methods were these. A total of some 60 TRBV and under 15 TRBJ segments were identified across samples and were used for gene usage analysis of CDR3 amino acid clonotypes. COPE and FqMerger were used to merge filtered high-quality paired reads into contigs. Contigs were aligned with BLAST to IMGT TRBV, TRBD and TRBJ reference genes, and CDR3 was defined per IMGT. Highly expanded clones were defined as clonotypes with a frequency above 0.1%. Repertoire diversity was measured by Shannon entropy, and V-J evenness by the Gini coefficient. Clonotypes shared by more than one individual were considered public. Using fastp trimming at Q25 and MiXCR clonotype assembly, TCRdb reanalyzed the public sequencing data and kept in-frame beta chains. Rows with one shared CDR3 protein collapse into an entry with the most common genes and DNA. The V and J calls were determined by TCRdb, not by the authors. The sample table shows a few hundred thousand distinct CDR3 sequences, and 18% are seen once. Around 20% of the sample is in the top ten clones.

The starting material was peripheral blood mononuclear cells (PBMCs), obtained at new diagnosis, from a patient treated with antithyroid drugs. The clonotype was recovered from a female donor with Graves disease.

For the CDR3, the sequence is CASGLGGYNEQFF. The nucleotide sequence reads TGTGCTAGTGGTTTGGGTGGATACAATGAGCAGTTCTTC. The rearrangement joined TRBV12-5 to TRBJ2-1; no D gene call is confident. V is pared back by 1 base and J by 4 bases, with 5 bases lying between the germline termini. The CDR3, from cysteine to phenylalanine, totals 13 residues. Only the CDR3 portion is preserved as DNA: 39 bases, with reading frame beginning at the first base. The CDR1 and CDR2 encoded by the germline V gene are LGHNT and FRNRAP.